The T cell receptor beta chain under discussion was sequenced for a study of vaccination effects on CD4 cells after COVID-19. The study's findings and limits: Convalescent post-vaccine spike-reactive clones were mostly newly vaccine-induced.

In regard to this clone: Its antigen is unidentified.

TCRdb's copy holds only in-frame clones and misses some; the assay was immunoSEQ multiplex PCR. The sample lists tens of thousands of clones, roughly 69% occurring once. ViraFEST used viral peptide pools to expand antigen-specific CD4+ T cells before sequencing. Isolation of CD4+ T cells took place after approximately 10 days of culture. Infection dated between March and December 2020, before the Alpha, Beta and Delta variants reached the United States. The CDR3 contains 15 residues. Per the germline V gene, CDR1 is SGHNT and CDR2 is YENEEA. V lost 0 bases and J lost 0; bases outside the gene matches: 2.

The chain employs TRBV11-3 and TRBJ2-7; 7 nucleotides agree with TRBD2. This receptor was taken from a human donor who had a prior SARS-CoV-2 infection. Here the sequenced sample was CD4+ T cells from PBMCs cultured with a peptide pool, taken before COVID-19 vaccination. CDR3 nucleotide sequence: TGTGCCAGCAGCTTAGATGCTAGCGGCTCCTACGAGCAGTACTTC. This encodes CASSLDASGSYEQYF.